The 14 T cell receptor beta chains presented below share a single source sample, sequenced in a study of T and B cells in COVID-19 patients. From blood, 250-500 ng of genomic DNA served as TRB template. BIOMED2 TRB-A/B primer pools were used in multiplex TRB PCR. TCRdb reanalysed the multiplex PCR reads using MiXCR and keeps one entry per CDR3 protein. Of about 3,800 distinct CDR3 sequences in the sample, roughly 20% are singletons; the top ten hold about 32%. The sequenced sample was blood. Every receptor here comes from a human donor with active COVID-19.

The rearrangement links TRBV14 to TRBJ2-7, with unresolved D. Germline loops: CDR1 SGHDN, CDR2 FVKESK. V lost 6 bases, J lost 3 bases, and 9 bases lay in between. There are 12 residues in the CDR3. This chain's CDR3 is CASSLSYYEQYF. CDR3 bases: TGTGCCAGCAGTCTCAGTTACTACGAGCAGTACTTC.

This clonotype is medium-sized within its sample. This chain uses TRBV18 with TRBJ2-3, with D perhaps matching TRBD1 (5 bases). V was shortened by 4 bases and J by 1 base, with 18 bases between the two germline ends. This CDR3 contains 17 residues. Germline lookup yields CDR1 KGHSH and CDR2 LQKENI. In DNA form, the CDR3 reads TGTGCCAGCTCACTAAAGGTCAGGGATGACGGCACAGATACGCAGTATTTT. This gives the protein CASSLKVRDDGTDTQYF.

By share of the sample, this clonotype is large (0.1 to 1%). The chain has TRBV11-3 and TRBJ2-5, with 9 bases aligning to TRBD1. Germline CDR1 SGHNT, CDR2 YENEEA. The CDR3 consists of 14 residues. Trimming at V came to 6 bases and at J to 5 bases, leaving 7 bases not matched to a gene. CDR3 sequence: CASRTGTGTETQYF. CDR3 DNA: TGTGCCAGCAGAACCGGGACAGGGACGGAGACCCAGTACTTC.

This clonotype was detected only a few times. The chain links TRBV20-1 to TRBJ1-2; 7 bases are shared with TRBD1. The CDR3 has 13 residues. Per germline, CDR1 DFQATT and CDR2 SNEGSKA (reference sequence). Trimming at V came to 3 bases and at J to 2 bases, leaving 3 bases not matched to a gene. CDR3 sequence reads: CSASIQGNYGYTF. CDR3 sequence (DNA): TGCAGTGCTAGTATACAGGGGAACTATGGCTACACCTTC.

This chain connects TRBV12-3 or TRBV12-4 to TRBJ2-3, with 13 bases identical to TRBD2. V shed 2 bases and J 4 bases; nucleotides not matched to a gene: 3. The CDR3 extends over 16 amino acids. DNA of the CDR3: TGTGCCAGCAGTTTAATCACTAGCGGGGGGGCAGATACGCAGTATTTT. Its translation is CASSLITSGGADTQYF.

This clonotype ranks as medium-sized. The chain employs TRBV5-4 and TRBJ1-2, with 10 bases identical to TRBD1. CDR3 length: 15 residues. The germline CDR1 and CDR2 sequences are SGHNT and YYREEE (reference sequence). V dropped 2 bases and J dropped 7; count of bases not matched to a gene: 8. CDR3 amino acids: CASSFPLGTGAGYTF. The CDR3 DNA follows: TGTGCCAGCAGCTTTCCCTTGGGGACAGGGGCTGGCTACACCTTC.

This clonotype counts as medium-sized (0.01 to 0.1%). The chain joins TRBV27 to TRBJ1-5; D gene unclear. Trimming shortened V by 5 bases and J by 0 bases, and 8 bases separated the two germline ends. CDR3 length: 14 residues. CDR1 MNHEY and CDR2 SMNVEV come from the germline V gene (reference sequence). This CDR3 is CASSLLNSNQPQHF. The CDR3 region has the DNA TGTGCCAGCAGTCTCCTTAATAGCAATCAGCCCCAGCATTTT.

This clonotype was recorded at least ten times. The chain carries TRBV7-2 and TRBJ2-5, with 8 positions matching TRBD2. Germline CDR1 and CDR2: SGHTA and FQGNSA. The CDR3 has 14 residues. The V gene end was trimmed by 4 bases and the J gene end by 5 bases; junction bases not matched to a gene: 6. The CDR3 nucleotides are TGTGCCAGCAGCTGGCGACTAGCGAGCGAGACCCAGTACTTC. This gives the protein CASSWRLASETQYF.

This clonotype is termed medium-sized. The gene calls are TRBV19 and TRBJ1-6, with no clear D. The germline gives CDR1 LNHDA, CDR2 SQIVND (reference sequence). The CDR3 sequence is 12 residues long. The V end lost 1 base, the J end lost 10 bases, and 5 bases lay between the germline ends. In DNA form, the CDR3 reads TGTGCCAGTAGTATAGGCGGATCACCCCTCCACTTT. Its translation is CASSIGGSPLHF.

This clonotype is medium-sized by share. V usage is TRBV5-1 and J usage is TRBJ2-2; D uncertain. This CDR3 is built from 14 residues. Trimming cost V 4 bases and J 8 bases, with 15 bases left between them. From germline, CDR1 is SGHRS and CDR2 YFSETQ. CDR3 in amino acids: CASSPSPGAGELFF. The CDR3 region has the DNA TGCGCCAGCAGCCCCAGCCCAGGAGCGGGGGAGCTGTTTTTT.

In its sample, this clonotype was seen many times. The V and J genes are TRBV6-2 or TRBV6-3 and TRBJ2-7, with 11 bases fitting TRBD1. The CDR3 totals 15 residues. V dropped 1 base and J dropped 7; count of bases not matched to a gene: 6. Germline assignment: CDR1 MNHEY and CDR2 SVGEGT. The CDR3 region has the DNA TGTGCCAGCAGTTACTTTGGACAGGGGGCTTGGGAGCAGTACTTC. Protein: CASSYFGQGAWEQYF.

At least ten counts were recorded for this clonotype. This rearrangement joins TRBV5-8 to TRBJ2-1; D is uncertain. This CDR3 contains 11 residues. Trimming removed 5 bases at V and 6 bases at J, with 6 bases between. CDR1 is SGHTS, CDR2 YDEGEE, per germline. In DNA, the CDR3 is TGTGCCAGCAGACAGCTCAATGAGCAGTTCTTC. It yields the protein CASRQLNEQFF. Drawing the rest from reference TRBV5-8 and TRBJ2-1, the complete variable domain is EAGVTQSPTHLIKTRGQQATLRCSPISGHTSVYWYQQALGLGLQFLLWYDEGEERNRGNFPPRFSGRQFPNYSSELNVNALELEDSALYLCASRQLNEQFFGPGTRLTVL.

This clonotype has a count of ten or more. This chain joins TRBV5-1 and TRBJ2-3; D is perhaps TRBD2 (6 bases). This CDR3 contains 14 residues. Trimming removed 3 bases from V and 1 base from J, with 9 bases in between. CDR1 is SGHRS, CDR2 YFSETQ, per germline. CDR3 amino acids: CASSWSGGTDTQYF. The CDR3 nucleotides read TGCGCCAGCAGCTGGTCGGGGGGCACAGATACGCAGTATTTT.

Within the sample, this clonotype is medium-sized. The chain uses TRBV6-2 or TRBV6-3 and TRBJ2-5; TRBD1 aligns across 10 bases. CDR3 length: 18 amino acids. With 0 bases clipped from V and 5 bases from J, the junction kept 12 bases outside the gene matches. Germline V gene sequence: CDR1 MNHEY, CDR2 SVGEGT. The CDR3 loop reads CASSYSRTSGTGVETQYF. The CDR3 DNA follows: TGTGCCAGCAGTTACTCTCGAACTTCCGGGACAGGGGTGGAGACCCAGTACTTC.